This T cell receptor delta chain originates from a study of γδ T cells in repeated Plasmodium falciparum infection. At the level of the study: Four controlled malaria infections with P. falciparum NF54 spanned about 640 days.

Flow sorting of PBMC yielded separate Vgamma9/Vdelta2+ and Vdelta2-negative gammadelta T cell populations for bulk repertoire analysis. This clone came up many times. As yet, its antigen is unknown. A read error is likely here: a far larger clone is one base away. Within the sample, other DNA sequences also encode this same CDR3. TCRdb reprocessed the multiplex PCR reads through CATT. The top ten clones hold 7% to 9.5% of a sample with 75,000 to 100,000 delta-chain clones, 1.4% of them seen once. Study conclusions and caveats: Vgamma9/Vdelta2+ repertoires stayed stably polyclonal over time and infection.

CDR1 and CDR2 (germline): TSWWSYY, QGS. Trimming removed 3 bases from V and 0 bases from J; junction bases left unmatched: 18. This CDR3 comprises 21 residues. Specimen: gamma-delta T cells from blood. The source of this sequence is a pool of human donors (malaria-infected and uninfected, not separated). V and J are TRDV1 and TRDJ1; TRDD3 aligns across 11 bases. The CDR3 sequence is CALGEPAPHWGIMRNTDKLIF. The CDR3 DNA follows: TGTGCTCTTGGGGAGCCTGCGCCCCACTGGGGGATAATGCGCAACACCGATAAACTCATCTTT.